This T cell receptor (beta chain) comes out of a study of blood T cell repertoires in COVID-19. Study-level information: From the United States, Italy and Spain came samples of acute and convalescent COVID-19.

Clones were sequenced by immunoSEQ multiplex PCR, and TCRdb holds only the in-frame ones, with some missing. The sample shows some 220,000 clones, roughly nine tenths of them seen only once. CDR1 is SGHTA, CDR2 FQGNSA, per germline. CDR3 length: 15 amino acids. V gave up 1 base and J gave up 3 bases; unmatched junction bases: 5. The sequence was collected from a woman between 50 and 59 years old in a cohort exposed to, infected with or recovered from COVID-19 (not recorded which). The sequencing sample was made of PBMCs or T cells enriched from blood (not recorded which). The J gene is TRBJ2-5, the V gene TRBV7-2; 7 bases match TRBD2. The CDR3 loop reads CASSLGRGTKETQYF. The CDR3 DNA reads as TGTGCCAGCAGCTTAGGGCGGGGGACGAAAGAGACCCAGTACTTC.